This T cell receptor beta chain was sequenced for a study of CD8+ T cells in alopecia areata. Overall study context: Twice a day, 5 to 10 mg of oral tofacitinib was administered to treated patients. Tofacitinib ran for 6 to 18 months before 6 months off drug.

Following RNA extraction, reverse transcription yielded cDNA that acted as the sequencing template. Assay used: immunoSEQ multiplex PCR; TCRdb lists only in-frame clones, some missing. The sample records 90,000 to 100,000 clones, about 40% being singletons. Germline CDR1 and CDR2: GTSNPN and SVGIG (reference sequence). V lost 2 bases, J lost 8 bases, and 10 bases lay in between. The length of the CDR3 is 12 residues. This chain connects TRBV30 to TRBJ2-1, with D possibly being TRBD1 (6 bases). The sample was CD4+ T cells sorted from blood. The source is a human donor with alopecia areata. CDR3 sequence: CAWSQQGDEQFF. CDR3 nucleotides: TGTGCCTGGAGTCAACAGGGAGATGAGCAGTTCTTC.